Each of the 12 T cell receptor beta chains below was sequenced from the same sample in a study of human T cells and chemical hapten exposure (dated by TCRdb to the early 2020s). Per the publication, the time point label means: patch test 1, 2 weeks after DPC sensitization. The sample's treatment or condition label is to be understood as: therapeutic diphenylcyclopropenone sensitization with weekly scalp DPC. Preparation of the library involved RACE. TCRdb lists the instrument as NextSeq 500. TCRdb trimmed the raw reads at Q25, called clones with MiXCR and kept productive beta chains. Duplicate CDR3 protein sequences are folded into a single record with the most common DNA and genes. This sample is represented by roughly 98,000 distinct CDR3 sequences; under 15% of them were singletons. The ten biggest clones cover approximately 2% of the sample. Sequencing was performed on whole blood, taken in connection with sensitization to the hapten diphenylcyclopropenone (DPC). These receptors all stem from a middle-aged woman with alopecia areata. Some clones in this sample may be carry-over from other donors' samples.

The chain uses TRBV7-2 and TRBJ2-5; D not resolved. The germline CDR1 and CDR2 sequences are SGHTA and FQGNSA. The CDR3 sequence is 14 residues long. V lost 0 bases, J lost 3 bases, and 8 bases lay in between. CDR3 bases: TGTGCCAGCAGCTTAGCGGGCTTAAAAGAGACCCAGTACTTC. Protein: CASSLAGLKETQYF. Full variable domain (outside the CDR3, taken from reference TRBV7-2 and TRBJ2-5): GAGVSQSPSNKVTEKGKDVELRCDPISGHTALYWYRQSLGQGLEFLIYFQGNSAPDKSGLPSDRFSAERTGGSVSTLTIQRTQQEDSAVYLCASSLAGLKETQYFGPGTRLLVL.

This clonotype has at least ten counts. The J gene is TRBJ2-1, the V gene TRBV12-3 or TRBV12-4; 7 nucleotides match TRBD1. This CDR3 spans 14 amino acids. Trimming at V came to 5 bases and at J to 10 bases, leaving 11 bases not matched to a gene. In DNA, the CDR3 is TGTGCCAGCAGTCCAGGACAGGACTTACAAGAGCAGTTCTTC. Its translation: CASSPGQDLQEQFF.

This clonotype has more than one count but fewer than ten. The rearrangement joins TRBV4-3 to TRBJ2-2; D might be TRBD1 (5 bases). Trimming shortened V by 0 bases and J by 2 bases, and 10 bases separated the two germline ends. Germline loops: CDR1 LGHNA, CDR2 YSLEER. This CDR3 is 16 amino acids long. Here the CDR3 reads CASSQDQGVNTGELFF. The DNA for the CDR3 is TGCGCCAGCAGCCAAGACCAGGGCGTAAACACCGGGGAGCTGTTTTTT.

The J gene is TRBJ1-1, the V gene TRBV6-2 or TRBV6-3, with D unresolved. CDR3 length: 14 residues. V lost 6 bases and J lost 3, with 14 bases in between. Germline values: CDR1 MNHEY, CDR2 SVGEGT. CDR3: CASRYTAGYTEAFF. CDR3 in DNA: TGTGCCAGCAGATACACCGCTGGGTACACTGAAGCTTTCTTT.

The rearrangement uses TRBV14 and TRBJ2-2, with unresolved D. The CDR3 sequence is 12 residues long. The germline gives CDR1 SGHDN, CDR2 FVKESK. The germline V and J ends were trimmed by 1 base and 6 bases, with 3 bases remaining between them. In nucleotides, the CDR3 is TGTGCCAGCAGCCAAGTGGCCGGGGAGCTGTTTTTT. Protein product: CASSQVAGELFF.

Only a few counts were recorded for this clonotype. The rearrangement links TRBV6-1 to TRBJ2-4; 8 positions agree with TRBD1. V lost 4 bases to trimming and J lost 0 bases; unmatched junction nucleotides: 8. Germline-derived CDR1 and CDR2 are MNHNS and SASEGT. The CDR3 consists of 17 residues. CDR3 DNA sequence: TGTGCCAGCAGTGCCCGGACAGGGTCTGTAGCCAAAAACATTCAGTACTTC. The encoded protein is CASSARTGSVAKNIQYF.

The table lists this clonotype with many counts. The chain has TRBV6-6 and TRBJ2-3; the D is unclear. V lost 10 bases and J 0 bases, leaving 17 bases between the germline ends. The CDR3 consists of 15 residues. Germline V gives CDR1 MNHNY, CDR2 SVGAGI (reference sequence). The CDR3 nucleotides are TGTGCCATCCGCCGGACCCCCTCTAGCACAGATACGCAGTATTTT. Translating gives CAIRRTPSSTDTQYF.

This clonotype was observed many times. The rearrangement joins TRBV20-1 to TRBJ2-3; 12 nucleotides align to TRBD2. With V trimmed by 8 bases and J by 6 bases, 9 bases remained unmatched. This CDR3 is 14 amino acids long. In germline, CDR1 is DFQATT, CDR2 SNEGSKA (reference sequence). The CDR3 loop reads CSQTSGGIHDTQYF. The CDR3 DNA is TGCAGTCAAACTAGCGGGGGGATTCATGATACGCAGTATTTT.

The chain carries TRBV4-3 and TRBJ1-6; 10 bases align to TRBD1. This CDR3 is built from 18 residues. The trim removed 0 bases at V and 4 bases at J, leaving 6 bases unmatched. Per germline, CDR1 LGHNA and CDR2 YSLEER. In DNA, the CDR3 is TGCGCCAGCAGCCAAGACCCCGGGACAGGGGCTTATAATTCACCCCTCCACTTT. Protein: CASSQDPGTGAYNSPLHF.

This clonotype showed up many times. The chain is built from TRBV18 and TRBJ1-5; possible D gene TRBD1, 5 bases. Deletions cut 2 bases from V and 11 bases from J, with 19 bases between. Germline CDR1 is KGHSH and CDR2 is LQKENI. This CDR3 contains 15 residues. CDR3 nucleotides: TGTGCCAGCTCACCAGTGGAGGCTGCCCAGGGAGCCCAGCATTTT. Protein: CASSPVEAAQGAQHF.

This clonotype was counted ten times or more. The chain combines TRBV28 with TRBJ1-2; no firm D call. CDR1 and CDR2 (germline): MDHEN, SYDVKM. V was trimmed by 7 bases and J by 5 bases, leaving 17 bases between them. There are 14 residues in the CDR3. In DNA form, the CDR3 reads TGTGCCAGCACCCCTGGGGTGGATCCTTATGGCTACACCTTC. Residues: CASTPGVDPYGYTF.

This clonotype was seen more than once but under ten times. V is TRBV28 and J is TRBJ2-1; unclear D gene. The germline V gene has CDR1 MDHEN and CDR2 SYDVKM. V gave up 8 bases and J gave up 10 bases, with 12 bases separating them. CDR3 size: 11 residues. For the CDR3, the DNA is TGTGCCAGCTGGGGTATGGGAGAGCAGTTCTTC. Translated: CASWGMGEQFF.